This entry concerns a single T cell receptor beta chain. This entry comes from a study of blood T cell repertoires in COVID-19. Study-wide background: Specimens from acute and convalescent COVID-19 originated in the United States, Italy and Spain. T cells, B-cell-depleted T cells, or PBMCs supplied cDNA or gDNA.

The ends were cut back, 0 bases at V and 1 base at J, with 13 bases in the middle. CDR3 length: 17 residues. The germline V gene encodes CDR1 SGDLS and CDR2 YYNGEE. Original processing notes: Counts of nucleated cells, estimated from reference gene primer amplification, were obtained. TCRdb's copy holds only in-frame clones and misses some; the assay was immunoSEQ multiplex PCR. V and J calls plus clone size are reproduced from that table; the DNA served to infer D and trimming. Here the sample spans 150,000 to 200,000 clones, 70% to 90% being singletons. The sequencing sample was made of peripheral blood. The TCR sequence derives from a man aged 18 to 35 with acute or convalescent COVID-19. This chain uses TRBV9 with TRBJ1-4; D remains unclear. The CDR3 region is CASSVEPQARTNEKLFF. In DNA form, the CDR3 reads TGTGCCAGCAGCGTAGAACCCCAGGCCAGAACTAATGAAAAACTGTTTTTT.